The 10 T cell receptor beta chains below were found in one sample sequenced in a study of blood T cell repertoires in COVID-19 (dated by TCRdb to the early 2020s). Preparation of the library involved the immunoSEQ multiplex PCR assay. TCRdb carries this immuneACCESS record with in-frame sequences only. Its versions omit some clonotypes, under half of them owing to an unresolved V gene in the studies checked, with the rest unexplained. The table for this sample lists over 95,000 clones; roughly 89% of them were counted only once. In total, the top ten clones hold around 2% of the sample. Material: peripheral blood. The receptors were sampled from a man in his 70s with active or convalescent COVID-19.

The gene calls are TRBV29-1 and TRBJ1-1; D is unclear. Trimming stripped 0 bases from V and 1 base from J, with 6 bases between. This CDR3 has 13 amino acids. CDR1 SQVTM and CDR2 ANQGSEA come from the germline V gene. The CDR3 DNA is TGCAGCGTTGAAGAGCAGGCGAACACTGAAGCTTTCTTT. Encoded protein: CSVEEQANTEAFF.

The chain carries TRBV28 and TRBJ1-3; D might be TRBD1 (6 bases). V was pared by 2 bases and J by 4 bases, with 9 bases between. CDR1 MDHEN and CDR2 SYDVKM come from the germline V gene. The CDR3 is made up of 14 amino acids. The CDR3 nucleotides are TGTGCCAGCAGTTTACCAGGGGCGGGAAACACCATATATTTT. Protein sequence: CASSLPGAGNTIYF.

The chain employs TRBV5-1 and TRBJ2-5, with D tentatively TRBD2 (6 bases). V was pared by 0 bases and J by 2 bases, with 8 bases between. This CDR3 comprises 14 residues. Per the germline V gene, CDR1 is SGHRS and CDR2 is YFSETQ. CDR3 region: CASSLGAGQETQYF. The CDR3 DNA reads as TGCGCCAGCAGCTTGGGTGCGGGGCAAGAGACCCAGTACTTC.

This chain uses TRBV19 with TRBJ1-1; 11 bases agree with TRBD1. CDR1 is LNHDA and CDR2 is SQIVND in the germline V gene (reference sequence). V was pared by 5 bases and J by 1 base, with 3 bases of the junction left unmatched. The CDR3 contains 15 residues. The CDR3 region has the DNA TGTGCCAGTAGTGGACAGGGGGCAGGGAACACTGAAGCTTTCTTT. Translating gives CASSGQGAGNTEAFF.

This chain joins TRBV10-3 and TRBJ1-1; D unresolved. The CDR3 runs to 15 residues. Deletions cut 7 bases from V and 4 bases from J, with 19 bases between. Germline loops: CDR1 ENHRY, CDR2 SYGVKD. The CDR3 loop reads CAINGPGPEGTEAFF. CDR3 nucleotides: TGTGCCATCAATGGACCGGGCCCTGAGGGCACTGAAGCTTTCTTT.

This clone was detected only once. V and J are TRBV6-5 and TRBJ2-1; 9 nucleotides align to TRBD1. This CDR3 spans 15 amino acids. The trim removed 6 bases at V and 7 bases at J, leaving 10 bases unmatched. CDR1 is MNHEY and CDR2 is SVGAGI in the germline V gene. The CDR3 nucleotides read TGTGCCAGCAGCCTGCCCGGGACAGGGCTGAATGAGCAGTTCTTC. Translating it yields CASSLPGTGLNEQFF.

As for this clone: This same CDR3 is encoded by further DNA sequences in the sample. CDR3 protein: CAWSRGGARGNTIYF. The DNA of the CDR3 is TGTGCCTGGAGTCGAGGGGGGGCTCGTGGAAACACCATATATTTT. The chain combines TRBV30 with TRBJ1-3; D is possibly TRBD1 (6 bases). This CDR3 has 15 residues. Between the trimmed V and J ends, which lost 2 bases and 3 bases, there was a span of 14 bases. The V gene's germline CDR1 is GTSNPN and CDR2 SVGIG (reference sequence).

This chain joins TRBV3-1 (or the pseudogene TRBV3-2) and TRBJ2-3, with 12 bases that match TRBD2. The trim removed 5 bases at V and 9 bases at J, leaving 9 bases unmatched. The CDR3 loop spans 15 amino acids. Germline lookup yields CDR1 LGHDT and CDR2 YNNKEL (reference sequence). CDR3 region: CASSYPGTSGRTQYF. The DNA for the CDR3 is TGTGCCAGCAGCTACCCAGGGACTAGCGGGCGCACGCAGTATTTT.

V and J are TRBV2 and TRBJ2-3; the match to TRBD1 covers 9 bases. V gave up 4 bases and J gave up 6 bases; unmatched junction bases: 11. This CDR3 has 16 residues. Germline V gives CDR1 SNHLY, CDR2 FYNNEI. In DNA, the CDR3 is TGTGCCAGCAGTGCTACTTCGGGACAGGGAGGGGATACGCAGTATTTT. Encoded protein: CASSATSGQGGDTQYF.

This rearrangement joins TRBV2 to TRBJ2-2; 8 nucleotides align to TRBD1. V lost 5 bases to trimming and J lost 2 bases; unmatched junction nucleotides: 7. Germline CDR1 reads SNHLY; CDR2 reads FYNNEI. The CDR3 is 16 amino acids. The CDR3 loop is CASSPGQGGNTGELFF. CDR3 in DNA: TGTGCCAGCAGTCCTGGACAGGGCGGAAACACCGGGGAGCTGTTTTTT.